This TCR beta chain derives from a study of cytomegalovirus exposure and HLA in healthy donors. Study-level points and caveats: The dataset shows that most TCR sequences were rare, while some public TCRs occurred in many donors. The likely explanation for a cluster of highly shared sequence variants was sequencing artifact.

Comment on this clone: Antigen: not known.

The primer mix had 60 Vbeta and 13 Jbeta primers. Sequencing was performed with immunoSEQ multiplex PCR; in TCRdb, only in-frame clones are kept and a portion is missing. The data show about 140,000 clones, just under 85% seen once. The CDR3 extends over 15 amino acids. V lost 3 bases and J lost 4; bases outside the gene matches: 7. CDR1 is MNHEY, CDR2 SMNVEV, per germline (reference sequence). The sample taken for sequencing was PBMCs. The sequence was obtained from an older woman in good health and CMV-seropositive. The V gene is TRBV27, the J gene TRBJ2-3, with 7 positions matching TRBD2. The DNA of the CDR3 is TGTGCCAGCAGTTTTGGGGGAGGGCGCGCAGATACGCAGTATTTT. It specifies CASSFGGGRADTQYF.